This T cell receptor beta chain was recovered during a study of cytomegalovirus exposure and HLA in healthy donors. Across the whole study: The 120 validation repertoires were reported in a later analysis to have been generated on the same platform as the roughly 700 first-cohort repertoires.

Points from the study as a whole: The CMV antigen specificity of a few CMV-associated chains was confirmed through in vitro analysis. The investigators catalogued 160 or so TCR beta chains as cytomegalovirus-associated.

From germline, CDR1 is SGHTA and CDR2 FQGNSA. Trimming pared 1 base from V and 5 bases from J, leaving 14 bases between. This CDR3 contains 16 residues. Clones were sequenced by immunoSEQ multiplex PCR, and TCRdb holds only the in-frame ones, with some missing. The table records 150,000 to 200,000 clones, roughly 86% of them present only once. This clone showed up just once. Its matching antigen is unknown. The sample was PBMCs. This receptor was obtained from a woman aged 18-29 years in good health and CMV-seropositive. The chain carries TRBV7-2 and TRBJ2-2; D may be TRBD1 (6 bases). The CDR3 here is CASSLVAGALTGELFF. CDR3 DNA sequence: TGTGCCAGCAGCTTAGTGGCAGGGGCTTTGACCGGGGAGCTGTTTTTT.